Below are 29 T cell receptor beta chains sequenced from a single sample in a study of identical twins. TCRdb itself ran the 5' RACE reads through MiXCR, one entry per CDR3 protein. The sample yields under 900,000 distinct CDR3 sequences, around a sixth seen once. The sample was also linked to a second study, of T cells expressing NK-cell markers.

The sample was PBMCs. These receptors originate from a woman aged 18-29 years in good health.

This clonotype was seen ten or more times. V and J are TRBV7-9 and TRBJ1-4; no clear D gene. Germline lookup yields CDR1 SEHNR and CDR2 FQNEAQ (reference sequence). The CDR3 is 14 residues long. V lost 5 bases to trimming and J lost 3 bases, with 10 bases between them. The CDR3 DNA reads as TGTGCCAGCAGCCTCGGTCAACCTAATGAAAAACTGTTTTTT. It translates to CASSLGQPNEKLFF.

J is TRBJ1-1 and V is TRBV7-8; D not certain. The germline gives CDR1 SGHVS, CDR2 FQNEAQ. The CDR3 extends over 18 amino acids. Trimming removed 0 bases from V and 0 bases from J, with 17 bases in between. Here the CDR3 reads CASSLAPRTRPMNTEAFF. CDR3 nucleotide sequence: TGTGCCAGCAGCTTAGCTCCCCGCACGCGACCCATGAACACTGAAGCTTTCTTT. The whole variable domain, remainder taken from reference TRBV7-8 and TRBJ1-1, is GAGVSQSPRYKVAKRGQDVALRCDPISGHVSLFWYQQALGQGPEFLTYFQNEAQLDKSGLPSDRFFAERPEGSVSTLKIQRTQQEDSAVYLCASSLAPRTRPMNTEAFFGQGTRLTVV.

This chain uses TRBV5-7 with TRBJ2-1; TRBD2 matches at 8 bases. TRBV5-7 is sorted into the ORF group, with uncertain function. V gave up 9 bases and J gave up 0 bases; unmatched junction bases: 8. The CDR3 consists of 15 residues. The CDR3 reads CAMSPGGNSYNEQFF. CDR3 nucleotide sequence: TGTGCCATGAGCCCGGGGGGGAACTCCTACAATGAGCAGTTCTTC.

This rearrangement joins TRBV12-3 or TRBV12-4 to TRBJ2-7, with TRBD1 matching over 7 bases. The CDR3 spans 16 residues. Losses at the gene ends were 4 bases for V and 3 bases for J; bases not matched to a gene: 12. The CDR3: CASSSIPRDSVYEQYF. CDR3 nucleotides: TGTGCCAGCAGTTCCATTCCCCGGGACAGTGTCTACGAGCAGTACTTC.

V usage is TRBV20-1 and J usage is TRBJ2-3; D remains unclear. Germline CDR1 is DFQATT and CDR2 is SNEGSKA (reference sequence). This CDR3 contains 15 residues. V was shortened by 2 bases and J by 4 bases, with 16 bases between the two germline ends. CDR3 in amino acids: CSARFQTTRADTQYF. Written as DNA, the CDR3 is TGCAGTGCTAGATTTCAAACAACTCGGGCAGATACGCAGTATTTT.

The sample holds a few counts of this clonotype. The chain combines TRBV12-3 or TRBV12-4 with TRBJ2-1; possible D gene TRBD2, 5 bases. Trimming cost V 7 bases and J 9 bases, with 13 bases left between them. This CDR3 is 12 amino acids long. CDR3 nucleotides: TGTGCCAGCAACCTAGCTCACAGTGAGCAGTTCTTC. It yields the protein CASNLAHSEQFF.

This clonotype has more than one count but fewer than ten. The chain carries TRBV12-3 or TRBV12-4 and TRBJ2-3; 11 bases are shared with TRBD2. This CDR3 spans 16 amino acids. Trimming at V came to 5 bases and at J to 1 base, leaving 5 bases not matched to a gene. CDR3 in DNA: TGTGCCAGCAGTCGTACTAGCGGGAGAGGCACAGATACGCAGTATTTT. Its protein is CASSRTSGRGTDTQYF.

This clonotype was counted a few times. The genes are TRBV20-1 and TRBJ2-5, with TRBD1 identical over 7 bases. The CDR3 contains 14 residues. J lost 5 bases, V lost 0 bases, and 6 bases had no gene match. Germline V gene data show CDR1 as DFQATT and CDR2 as SNEGSKA (reference sequence). The CDR3 here is CSARDYRGHETQYF. The CDR3, as DNA: TGCAGTGCTAGAGATTATAGGGGGCATGAGACCCAGTACTTC.

This clonotype appeared a few times. DNA for the CDR3: TGTGCCAGCAGCGTAGTAGCCGGCCGCACAGATACGCAGTATTTT. Its translation: CASSVVAGRTDTQYF. The rearrangement links TRBV9 to TRBJ2-3; D gene uncertain. CDR1 is SGDLS, CDR2 YYNGEE, per germline. CDR3 size: 15 residues. Trimming removed 0 bases from V and 1 base from J, with 9 bases in between.

The V gene is TRBV18, the J gene TRBJ2-2; D not resolved. The CDR3 contains 14 residues. Germline V CDR1 and CDR2: KGHSH, LQKENI. V was cut by 3 bases and J by 0 bases, with 5 bases left in between. CDR3 loop: CASSPRTNTGELFF. The CDR3 DNA sequence: TGTGCCAGCTCACCTAGAACGAACACCGGGGAGCTGTTTTTT.

On this clonotype itself: A clone one base away is much larger, so this may be a read error. The chain links TRBV6-5 to TRBJ2-5, with unresolved D. Trimming left V 6 bases short and J 3 bases short, with 5 bases between. The CDR3 loop spans 11 amino acids. Germline V gene lookup returns CDR1 MNHEY and CDR2 SVGAGI. The CDR3 nucleotides read TGTGCCAGCAGCCACAAAGAGACCCAGTACTTC. Amino acid sequence: CASSHKETQYF.

The chain employs TRBV12-3 or TRBV12-4 and TRBJ2-3; D might be TRBD2 (6 bases). The CDR3 spans 13 residues. Deletions cut 3 bases from V and 10 bases from J, with 14 bases between. In nucleotides, the CDR3 is TGTGCCAGCAGTTTGAACCCCGGGACTGCGCAGTATTTT. It specifies CASSLNPGTAQYF.

This clonotype has only a few counts. V usage is TRBV9 and J usage is TRBJ2-5; D is possibly TRBD1 or TRBD2 (7 bases each). CDR1 SGDLS and CDR2 YYNGEE come from the germline V gene. The CDR3 is 14 amino acids. With 5 bases removed from V and 5 bases from J, the gap between germline ends came to 16 bases. The CDR3: CASSPRGGRETQYF. For the CDR3, the DNA is TGTGCCAGCAGTCCCAGGGGGGGGCGGGAGACCCAGTACTTC.

This chain links TRBV6-2 or TRBV6-3 with TRBJ2-1; D might be TRBD2 (6 bases). Germline CDR1 reads MNHEY; CDR2 reads SVGEGT. This CDR3 is built from 15 residues. The V end lost 3 bases, the J end lost 5 bases, and 14 bases lay between the germline ends. The chain's CDR3 is CASSYPRGSHNEQFF. The DNA of the CDR3 is TGTGCCAGCAGTTATCCGCGGGGAAGTCACAATGAGCAGTTCTTC.

V gene TRBV10-3 combines with J gene TRBJ2-2; the D gene is possibly TRBD1 (6 bases). V lost 10 bases to trimming and J lost 1 base, with 13 bases between them. The CDR3 has 14 residues. From germline, CDR1 is ENHRY and CDR2 SYGVKD. The CDR3 here is CATKGVRNTGELFF. The CDR3 DNA sequence: TGTGCCACCAAGGGGGTCAGGAACACCGGGGAGCTGTTTTTT.

This clonotype has more than one count but fewer than ten. V and J are TRBV12-3 or TRBV12-4 and TRBJ2-3; 9 bases align to TRBD2. With V trimmed by 3 bases and J by 6 bases, 7 bases remained unmatched. The CDR3 covers 15 residues. The CDR3 protein is CASSFGGGAGDTQYF. The CDR3 DNA reads TGTGCCAGCAGTTTTGGCGGGGGGGCGGGGGATACGCAGTATTTT.

The DNA for the CDR3 is TGCGCCAGCAGCTTGTTATTCGACGAGCAGTACTTC. Translated: CASSLLFDEQYF. J is TRBJ2-7 and V is TRBV5-1; D gene ambiguous. V dropped 1 base and J dropped 5 bases, with 7 bases sitting between them. Germline CDR1 reads SGHRS; CDR2 reads YFSETQ. The length of the CDR3 is 12 residues.

The V and J genes are TRBV5-1 and TRBJ2-1; 8 positions match TRBD2. This CDR3 comprises 17 residues. Per germline, CDR1 SGHRS and CDR2 YFSETQ. Losses at the gene ends were 5 bases for V and 4 bases for J; bases not matched to a gene: 14. The CDR3 protein is CASSLPFFGTRYNEQFF. DNA of the CDR3: TGCGCCAGCAGTCTCCCTTTTTTCGGGACTAGGTACAATGAGCAGTTCTTC.

In this sample, this clonotype turned up a few times. The chain carries TRBV5-1 and TRBJ1-1, with 7 positions matching TRBD1. Germline V gene lookup returns CDR1 SGHRS and CDR2 YFSETQ. CDR3 length: 15 amino acids. The V and J ends lost 6 bases and 5 bases, in that order; junction bases with no gene match: 13. The CDR3 sequence is CASKSRAGGETEAFF. The DNA for the CDR3 is TGCGCCAGCAAATCAAGGGCAGGGGGAGAAACTGAAGCTTTCTTT.

The chain employs TRBV20-1 and TRBJ2-7, with D perhaps matching TRBD2 (5 bases). V was pared by 1 base and J by 3 bases, with 13 bases between. Germline V gene lookup returns CDR1 DFQATT and CDR2 SNEGSKA (reference sequence). This CDR3 spans 14 amino acids. The CDR3 DNA reads TGCAGTGCTAGAGGAGAGGGAAGATACTACGAGCAGTACTTC. This encodes CSARGEGRYYEQYF.

This clonotype has only a few counts. This chain joins TRBV6-2 or TRBV6-3 and TRBJ2-2; TRBD1 matches 12 bases. The CDR3 runs to 15 residues. With 7 bases clipped from V and 7 bases from J, the junction kept 7 bases outside the gene matches. The germline V gene has CDR1 MNHEY and CDR2 SVGEGT. CDR3 bases: TGTGCCAGCACCCAGGGACAGGGGGCGTTCGGGGAGCTGTTTTTT. Residues: CASTQGQGAFGELFF.

V gene TRBV18 combines with J gene TRBJ1-1; 10 nucleotides align to TRBD1. Germline V gene sequence: CDR1 KGHSH, CDR2 LQKENI. This CDR3 is built from 16 residues. The J segment lost 5 bases and the V segment lost 0 bases, leaving 6 bases of the junction unmatched. The DNA for the CDR3 is TGTGCCAGCTCACCACCGACAGGGGGCCTGAGAACTGAAGCTTTCTTT. This sequence encodes CASSPPTGGLRTEAFF.

This clonotype came up a few times. The chain has TRBV20-1 and TRBJ1-1, with 7 bases matching TRBD1. Germline CDR1 and CDR2: DFQATT and SNEGSKA (reference sequence). This CDR3 region has 13 residues. V dropped 6 bases and J dropped 2; count of bases not matched to a gene: 6. CDR3 bases: TGCAGTGCCAGTGACAGGGTTAACACTGAAGCTTTCTTT. Protein: CSASDRVNTEAFF.

The rearrangement joins TRBV12-3 or TRBV12-4 to TRBJ1-2; D not certain. The CDR3 runs to 13 residues. V lost 5 bases to trimming and J lost 2 bases, with 9 bases between them. The CDR3 DNA sequence: TGTGCCAGCAGTCGAGACACAAACTATGGCTACACCTTC. This codes for CASSRDTNYGYTF.

This clonotype was recorded a few times. The genes are TRBV7-9 and TRBJ1-1; no clear D. The CDR3 contains 16 residues. The V end lost 2 bases, the J end lost 0 bases, and 13 bases lay between the germline ends. Germline CDR1 SEHNR, CDR2 FQNEAQ (reference sequence). The CDR3: CASSLIAKSMNTEAFF. The CDR3, as DNA: TGTGCCAGCAGCTTAATAGCCAAGAGCATGAACACTGAAGCTTTCTTT.

The chain links TRBV27 to TRBJ2-7, with a possible D match to TRBD1 (5 bases). The CDR3 is made up of 13 amino acids. Trimming removed 5 bases at V and 7 bases at J, with 15 bases between. The germline CDR1 and CDR2 sequences are MNHEY and SMNVEV (reference sequence). The chain's CDR3 is CASSLDRRLEQYF. CDR3 nucleotides: TGTGCCAGCAGTCTAGACAGACGCTTGGAGCAGTACTTC.

This chain links TRBV19 with TRBJ1-1, with 8 bases lining up with TRBD1. Per the germline V gene, CDR1 is LNHDA and CDR2 is SQIVND (reference sequence). The trim removed 7 bases at V and 0 bases at J, leaving 10 bases unmatched. The CDR3 runs 16 residues. CDR3 residues: CASKGGYRGVNTEAFF. The CDR3 nucleotides read TGTGCCAGTAAAGGGGGGTACAGGGGGGTGAACACTGAAGCTTTCTTT.

This clonotype was found a few times. The chain recombines TRBV9 with TRBJ2-3; D is perhaps TRBD2 (5 bases). The CDR3 totals 15 residues. Germline V CDR1 and CDR2: SGDLS, YYNGEE. Trimming cost V 3 bases and J 0 bases, with 11 bases left between them. The CDR3 DNA is TGTGCCAGCAGCGCTCTTAGCGCTAGCACAGATACGCAGTATTTT. Translation: CASSALSASTDTQYF.

The sample holds a few counts of this clonotype. The chain is built from TRBV5-1 and TRBJ1-1, with D uncertain. V lost 3 bases, J lost 7 bases, and 16 bases lay in between. CDR1 SGHRS and CDR2 YFSETQ come from the germline V gene. This CDR3 region has 14 residues. The CDR3 sequence: CASSYLPGSNEAFF. CDR3 nucleotide sequence: TGCGCCAGCAGCTACTTACCGGGCTCAAATGAAGCTTTCTTT.